This record concerns one T cell receptor beta chain sequence. Its antigen is currently unknown. The sample originates from a study of post-analysis software for immune sequencing data. Notes on the study in general: Normalized Chao1 diversity was significantly lower in multiple sclerosis patients than in controls. Controls showed lower frequencies than patients for five TRBV segments, and TRBV5-6, TRBV5-1 and TRBV20-1 were among these. By F measure, strong co-clustering occurred among samples prepared in the same batch.

The germline gives CDR1 MDHEN, CDR2 SYDVKM. The CDR3 is 14 residues long. V was shortened by 3 bases and J by 2 bases, with 11 bases between the two germline ends. Unique molecular identifiers had been added to the TCR beta cDNA libraries. Once about 0.9 to 11 million T cells were used, hundreds of thousands of cDNA molecules resulted. Each CDR3 protein is one row after TCRdb ran MiXCR on the PCR reads. Of hundreds of thousands of distinct CDR3 sequences listed, under 55% are singletons. The sample taken for sequencing was blood. The chain employs TRBV28 and TRBJ2-7; either TRBD1 or TRBD2 may fit D (5 bases each). The clonotype comes from a girl aged 5-17 years with multiple sclerosis. The chain's CDR3 is CASSLYGTAYEQYF. The CDR3 DNA sequence: TGTGCCAGCAGTTTGTACGGGACCGCCTACGAGCAGTACTTC.